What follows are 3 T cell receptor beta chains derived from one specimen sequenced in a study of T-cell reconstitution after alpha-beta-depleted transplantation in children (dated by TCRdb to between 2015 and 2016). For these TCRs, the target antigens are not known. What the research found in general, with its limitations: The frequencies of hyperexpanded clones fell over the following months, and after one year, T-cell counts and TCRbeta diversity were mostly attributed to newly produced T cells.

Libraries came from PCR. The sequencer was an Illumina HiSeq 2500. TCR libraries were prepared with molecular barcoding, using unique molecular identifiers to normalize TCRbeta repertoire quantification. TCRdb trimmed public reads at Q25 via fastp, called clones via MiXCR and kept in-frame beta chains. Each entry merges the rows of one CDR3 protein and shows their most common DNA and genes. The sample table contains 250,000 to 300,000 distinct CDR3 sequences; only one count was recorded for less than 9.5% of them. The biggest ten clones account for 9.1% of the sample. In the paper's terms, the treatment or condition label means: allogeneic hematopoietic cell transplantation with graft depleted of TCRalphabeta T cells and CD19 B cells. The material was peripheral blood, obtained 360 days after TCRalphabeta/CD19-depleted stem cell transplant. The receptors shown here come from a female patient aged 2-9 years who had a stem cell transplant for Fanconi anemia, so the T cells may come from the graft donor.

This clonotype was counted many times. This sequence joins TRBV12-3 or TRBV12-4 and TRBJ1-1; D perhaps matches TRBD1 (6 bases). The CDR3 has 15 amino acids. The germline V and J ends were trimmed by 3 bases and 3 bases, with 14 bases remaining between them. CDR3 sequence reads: CASSFNGGADTEAFF. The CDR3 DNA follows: TGTGCCAGCAGTTTTAATGGGGGGGCAGACACTGAAGCTTTCTTT.

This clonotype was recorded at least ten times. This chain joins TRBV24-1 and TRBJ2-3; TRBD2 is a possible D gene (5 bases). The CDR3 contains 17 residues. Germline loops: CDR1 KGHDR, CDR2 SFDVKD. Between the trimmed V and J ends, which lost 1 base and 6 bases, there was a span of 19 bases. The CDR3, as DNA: TGTGCCACCAGTGATTTCCACGAGAGAGCGGAGGCGGATACGCAGTATTTT. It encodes CATSDFHERAEADTQYF.

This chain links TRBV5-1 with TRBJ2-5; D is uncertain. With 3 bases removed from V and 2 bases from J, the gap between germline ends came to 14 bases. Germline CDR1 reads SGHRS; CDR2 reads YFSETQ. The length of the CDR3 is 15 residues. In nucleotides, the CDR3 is TGCGCCAGCAGCTCTTTTGACATTCAACAAGAGACCCAGTACTTC. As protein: CASSSFDIQQETQYF.